These T cell receptor beta chains were read from a single sample in a study of cytomegalovirus exposure and HLA in healthy donors. This table comes from immunoSEQ multiplex PCR, and its TCRdb copy is limited to in-frame clones, with some not included. The sample lists some 160,000 clones; roughly 82% were seen once. Sequencing was carried out using PBMCs. The receptors stem from a young woman in good health and CMV-seronegative. Both conserved end residues are part of each CDR3. A D gene is named only where the DNA matches it firmly. Clone size is not always given. Where it is, it says once, few, many or a class for expanded clones.

13,TRBV9,once,NA,TRBJ2-1,CASSGSSYNEQFF,TGTGCCAGCAGCGGGAGCTCCTACAATGAGCAGTTCTTC
13,TRBV11-3,NA,TRBD1,TRBJ2-5,CASSFGTAETQYF,TGTGCCAGCAGCTTTGGGACAGCAGAGACCCAGTACTTC
15,TRBV6-5,NA,TRBD2,TRBJ2-3,CASSDRTSGRDTQYF,TGTGCCAGCAGCGACAGGACTAGCGGCAGAGATACGCAGTATTTT
16,TRBV7-2,NA,TRBD2,TRBJ2-7,CASSLARAGGLYEQYF,TGTGCCAGCAGCTTAGCGCGGGCGGGAGGTCTGTACGAGCAGTACTTC
15,TRBV6-4,NA,TRBD1,TRBJ2-3,CASSDLGQATDTQYF,TGTGCCAGCAGTGACCTAGGACAGGCCACAGATACGCAGTATTTT
15,TRBV23-1,once,TRBD1,TRBJ2-7,CASRSTGQGSYEQYF,TGCGCCAGCAGATCCACCGGACAGGGGTCCTACGAGCAGTACTTC
15,TRBV28,NA,NA,TRBJ2-3,CASSVPGARTDTQYF,TGTGCCAGCAGTGTACCGGGAGCCCGCACAGATACGCAGTATTTT
14,TRBV6-1,NA,TRBD2,TRBJ2-1,CASSNRLAGYEQFF,TGTGCCAGCAGTAACCGACTAGCGGGATATGAGCAGTTCTTC
12,TRBV2,NA,NA,TRBJ2-3,CASSESTYTQYF,TGTGCCAGCAGTGAATCAACATATACGCAGTATTTT
16,TRBV5-1,few,TRBD2,TRBJ2-1,CASSLVASGGYNEQFF,TGCGCCAGCAGCTTGGTGGCTAGCGGGGGATACAATGAGCAGTTCTTC
15,TRBV6-6,NA,NA,TRBJ2-1,CATRGGDLSYNEQFF,TGTGCCACCAGGGGGGGGGATCTCTCCTACAATGAGCAGTTCTTC